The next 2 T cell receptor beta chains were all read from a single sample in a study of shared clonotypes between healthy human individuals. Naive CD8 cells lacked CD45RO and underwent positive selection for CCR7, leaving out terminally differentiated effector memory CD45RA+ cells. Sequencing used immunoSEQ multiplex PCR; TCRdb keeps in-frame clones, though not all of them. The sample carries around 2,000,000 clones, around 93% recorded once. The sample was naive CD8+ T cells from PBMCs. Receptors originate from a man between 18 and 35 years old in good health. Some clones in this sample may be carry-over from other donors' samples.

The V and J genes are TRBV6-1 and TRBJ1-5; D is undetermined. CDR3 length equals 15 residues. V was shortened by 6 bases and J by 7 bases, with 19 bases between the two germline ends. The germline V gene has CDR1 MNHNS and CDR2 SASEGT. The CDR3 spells CASRSEWVLGQPQHF. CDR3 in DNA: TGTGCCAGCAGGTCCGAATGGGTGTTGGGACAGCCCCAGCATTTT.

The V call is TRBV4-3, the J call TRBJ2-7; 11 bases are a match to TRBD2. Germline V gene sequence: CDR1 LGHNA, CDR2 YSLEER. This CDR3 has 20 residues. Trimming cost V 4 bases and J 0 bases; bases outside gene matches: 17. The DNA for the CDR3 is TGCGCCAGCAGCCGGTCCTCGCTAGCGGGGGGAACGGGCCCCTCCTACGAGCAGTACTTC. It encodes CASSRSSLAGGTGPSYEQYF.